This entry lists 31 T cell receptor beta chains sequenced from one sample in a study of blood T cell repertoires in COVID-19 (dated by TCRdb to the early 2020s). Receptors were amplified or captured by the immunoSEQ multiplex PCR assay. The immuneACCESS repertoire file appears here via TCRdb, limited to in-frame rearrangements. These files lack a portion of the clones; in checked studies, under half of the deficit traces to unresolved V genes, and the cause of the others is not known. The sample table lists fewer than 200,000 clones, roughly 82% of them with a count of one. 13% to 15% of the sample goes to the ten largest clones. Sequencing input: PBMCs or T cells enriched from blood (not recorded which). These receptors were collected from a man aged 50-59 years who had recovered from COVID-19.

This clone was seen once. The chain couples TRBV11-3 to TRBJ2-1, with D perhaps TRBD2 (6 bases). The CDR3 covers 15 residues. Trimming cost V 1 base and J 5 bases, with 12 bases left between them. From germline, CDR1 is SGHNT and CDR2 YENEEA. The CDR3 nucleotides read TGTGCCAGCAGCTTAGGTGCGGGGCGGCACAATGAGCAGTTCTTC. Translated: CASSLGAGRHNEQFF.

The chain links TRBV24-1 to TRBJ1-5; a possible D gene is TRBD1 (5 bases). V lost 6 bases to trimming and J lost 4 bases, with 9 bases between them. The CDR3 totals 13 residues. CDR1 is KGHDR, CDR2 SFDVKD, per germline. CDR3 sequence: CATSSGWNQPQHF. CDR3 in DNA: TGTGCCACCAGTTCAGGGTGGAATCAGCCCCAGCATTTT.

The chain is built from TRBV4-1 and TRBJ1-6; D is uncertain. V was clipped by 4 bases and J by 9 bases, with 10 bases between them. The length of the CDR3 is 13 residues. Germline lookup yields CDR1 MGHRA and CDR2 YSYEKL. CDR3 sequence: CASSPQQSSPLHF. CDR3 sequence (DNA): TGCGCCAGCAGCCCTCAACAAAGTTCACCCCTCCACTTT.

The chain is built from TRBV7-9 and TRBJ1-2, with 8 bases lining up with TRBD1. V was pared by 6 bases and J by 7 bases, with 7 bases of the junction left unmatched. Looked up from germline, CDR1 is SEHNR and CDR2 is FQNEAQ (reference sequence). This CDR3 has 13 residues. The CDR3: CASRGQDSGGYTF. The CDR3 coding sequence is TGTGCCAGCAGGGGACAGGATTCCGGTGGCTACACCTTC.

This chain links TRBV9 with TRBJ2-7; a weak D match, TRBD2 (5 bases). V shed 0 bases and J shed 1 base, with 11 bases lying between them. CDR1 SGDLS and CDR2 YYNGEE come from the germline V gene. This CDR3 has 15 amino acids. The CDR3 DNA follows: TGTGCCAGCAGCGTAGCCGGGGTTGGGTCCTACGAGCAGTACTTC. It codes for CASSVAGVGSYEQYF.

The chain carries TRBV6-5 and TRBJ2-5, with a possible D match to TRBD1 (5 bases). The CDR3 loop spans 13 amino acids. Germline lookup yields CDR1 MNHEY and CDR2 SVGAGI. V lost 7 bases and J 0 bases, leaving 9 bases between the germline ends. CDR3 in DNA: TGTGCCAGCAACCACAGGTACCAAGAGACCCAGTACTTC. It translates to CASNHRYQETQYF.

This sequence joins TRBV5-1 and TRBJ1-6, with 7 bases that match TRBD1. There are 14 residues in the CDR3. The ends lost 1 base at V and 8 bases at J; junction bases unmatched: 3. Germline assignment: CDR1 SGHRS and CDR2 YFSETQ. In DNA form, the CDR3 reads TGCGCCAGCAGCTTGACAGGGGAGGATTCACCCCTCCACTTT. Its protein is CASSLTGEDSPLHF. Looking up the rest from reference TRBV5-1 and TRBJ1-6 gives the full variable domain: KAGVTQTPRYLIKTRGQQVTLSCSPISGHRSVSWYQQTPGQGLQFLFEYFSETQRNKGNFPGRFSGRQFSNSRSEMNVSTLELGDSALYLCASSLTGEDSPLHFGNGTRLTVT.

The CDR3 DNA follows: TGTGCCAGCAGTCCGGACAGGGGAAAAAAGACCCAGTACTTC. Its protein product is CASSPDRGKKTQYF. The chain combines TRBV6-5 with TRBJ2-5; TRBD1 matches at 9 bases. The CDR3 contains 14 residues. V lost 5 bases to trimming and J lost 6 bases; unmatched junction nucleotides: 7. The germline V gene has CDR1 MNHEY and CDR2 SVGAGI.

A single count supports this clone. V is TRBV18 and J is TRBJ1-2; weak D call: TRBD1 (6 bases). CDR1 and CDR2 from the germline V gene are KGHSH and LQKENI. The CDR3 consists of 13 residues. Trimming pared 5 bases from V and 2 bases from J, leaving 9 bases between. CDR3 DNA sequence: TGTGCCAGCTCATCCGGACAGAACTATGGCTACACCTTC. Its translation: CASSSGQNYGYTF.

The chain links TRBV29-1 to TRBJ2-3; 8 nucleotides align to TRBD1. V was clipped by 7 bases and J by 6 bases; unmatched bases: 9. Germline values: CDR1 SQVTM, CDR2 ANQGSEA. This CDR3 has 13 amino acids. The chain's CDR3 is CSETGTGGDTQYF. In DNA form, the CDR3 reads TGCAGCGAAACCGGGACAGGCGGCGATACGCAGTATTTT.

The chain joins TRBV7-9 to TRBJ1-2, with 7 nucleotides matching TRBD1. CDR1 and CDR2 (germline): SEHNR, FQNEAQ (reference sequence). Trimming at V came to 0 bases and at J to 7 bases, leaving 5 bases not matched to a gene. The CDR3 loop spans 14 amino acids. The CDR3 sequence: CASSLALSGGGYTF. CDR3 nucleotides: TGTGCCAGCAGCTTAGCCCTTTCAGGGGGTGGCTACACCTTC.

This clone has a handful of counts. The rearrangement joins TRBV10-1 to TRBJ1-2, with 8 bases matching TRBD1. The junction had 7 bases not matched to a gene; V was cut back by 3 bases and J by 4 bases. CDR1 WNHNN and CDR2 SYGVQD come from the germline V gene (reference sequence). This CDR3 spans 15 amino acids. CDR3: CASSEGAGGAYGYTF. In DNA form, the CDR3 reads TGCGCCAGCAGTGAAGGTGCAGGGGGCGCCTATGGCTACACCTTC.

The chain joins TRBV12-3 or TRBV12-4 to TRBJ2-3; D may be TRBD2 (6 bases). This CDR3 contains 13 residues. The germline V and J ends were trimmed by 5 bases and 6 bases, with 12 bases remaining between them. The CDR3 coding sequence is TGTGCCAGCAGTAAGAATCGGGGGGATACGCAGTATTTT. This codes for CASSKNRGDTQYF.

The chain recombines TRBV19 with TRBJ2-1; 7 bases align to TRBD2. The CDR3 sequence is 13 residues long. CDR1 LNHDA and CDR2 SQIVND come from the germline V gene (reference sequence). V lost 7 bases to trimming and J lost 4 bases; unmatched junction nucleotides: 4. CDR3 sequence (DNA): TGTGCCAGTACCGTCGGGAGGTACAATGAGCAGTTCTTC. This codes for CASTVGRYNEQFF. The full variable domain, completed using reference TRBV19 and TRBJ2-1, is DGGITQSPKYLFRKEGQNVTLSCEQNLNHDAMYWYRQDPGQGLRLIYYSQIVNDFQKGDIAEGYSVSREKKESFPLTVTSAQKNPTAFYLCASTVGRYNEQFFGPGTRLTVL.

The rearrangement joins TRBV30 to TRBJ1-2; 9 bases map to TRBD1. In germline, CDR1 is GTSNPN, CDR2 SVGIG (reference sequence). There are 13 residues in the CDR3. With 4 bases clipped from V and 8 bases from J, the junction kept 8 bases outside the gene matches. In DNA form, the CDR3 reads TGTGCCTGGACCAACACAGGGGGCTGGGGCTACACCTTC. Protein product: CAWTNTGGWGYTF.

The chain links TRBV7-2 to TRBJ2-3; 8 nucleotides line up with TRBD2. Germline values: CDR1 SGHTA, CDR2 FQGNSA. The CDR3 covers 14 residues. V shed 5 bases and J 2 bases; nucleotides not matched to a gene: 3. The CDR3 DNA follows: TGTGCCAGCAGCCGTAGCGGGGCCACAGATACGCAGTATTTT. This encodes CASSRSGATDTQYF.

Of note for this clone: Other nucleotide sequences in the sample specify the same CDR3. The chain employs TRBV6-1 and TRBJ1-2; D perhaps matches TRBD1 (5 bases). This CDR3 spans 13 amino acids. V was clipped by 1 base and J by 2 bases, with 5 bases between them. Germline CDR1 and CDR2: MNHNS and SASEGT. The CDR3: CASSEGQNYGYTF. The CDR3 DNA sequence: TGTGCCAGCAGTGAAGGACAGAACTATGGCTACACCTTC.

The chain combines TRBV6-5 with TRBJ1-4; 8 positions agree with TRBD1. Germline values: CDR1 MNHEY, CDR2 SVGAGI. V dropped 6 bases and J dropped 2; count of bases not matched to a gene: 2. This CDR3 is 14 amino acids long. CDR3: CASSRTGTNEKLFF. The DNA of the CDR3 is TGTGCCAGCAGCAGGACAGGGACTAATGAAAAACTGTTTTTT.

V is TRBV6-5 and J is TRBJ1-2, with 7 bases lining up with TRBD1. Trimming removed 7 bases from V and 4 bases from J; junction bases left unmatched: 12. This CDR3 spans 15 amino acids. The germline CDR1 and CDR2 sequences are MNHEY and SVGAGI. This CDR3 is CASNPGQGVFYGYTF. CDR3 in DNA: TGTGCCAGCAACCCCGGCCAGGGGGTGTTCTATGGCTACACCTTC.

The chain employs TRBV10-3 and TRBJ2-1; 11 bases agree with TRBD2. With V trimmed by 2 bases and J by 6 bases, 6 bases remained unmatched. Germline V gene sequence: CDR1 ENHRY, CDR2 SYGVKD. This CDR3 region has 16 residues. The CDR3 DNA reads TGTGCCATCAGTGAGCTAGCGGGGGGCCGCGGCAATGAGCAGTTCTTC. It is translated as CAISELAGGRGNEQFF.

The rearrangement joins TRBV21-1 to TRBJ1-1. TRBV21-1 is classified as a pseudogene. This CDR3 spans 16 amino acids. The CDR3 loop is CASSFRARGGSTEAFF. The DNA for the CDR3 is TGTGCCAGCAGCTTCCGGGCCAGGGGCGGGAGCACTGAAGCTTTCTTT.

The J gene is TRBJ1-6, the V gene TRBV3-1 (or the pseudogene TRBV3-2); D gene unclear. Germline V gives CDR1 LGHDT, CDR2 YNNKEL (reference sequence). Trimming took off 2 bases at V and 7 bases at J, with 9 bases between the two ends. The CDR3 is 14 residues long. For the CDR3, the DNA is TGTGCCAGCAGCCAAAATGGAGGGAATTCACCCCTCCACTTT. Translated: CASSQNGGNSPLHF.

The V gene is TRBV19, the J gene TRBJ1-5; 8 bases agree with TRBD1. V lost 5 bases and J lost 6; bases outside the gene matches: 12. Looked up from germline, CDR1 is LNHDA and CDR2 is SQIVND (reference sequence). The CDR3 is made up of 16 amino acids. Here the CDR3 DNA reads TGTGCCAGTAGTGTTGGACAGGGAAAGGCTATTCAGCCCCAGCATTTT. This encodes CASSVGQGKAIQPQHF.

V is TRBV5-8 and J is TRBJ1-5, with D perhaps TRBD1 (6 bases). Germline CDR1 and CDR2: SGHTS and YDEGEE. Trimming shortened V by 4 bases and J by 6 bases, and 14 bases separated the two germline ends. The CDR3 length is 14 residues. The CDR3 coding sequence is TGTGCCAGCAGCCGGGAGGGGGGGGGTCAGCCCCAGCATTTT. It translates to CASSREGGGQPQHF.

Written as DNA, the CDR3 is TGTGCCAGCAGCGAGGAAACTTCAGCGGGCCCGAATGAAAAACTGTTTTTT. Amino acids: CASSEETSAGPNEKLFF. The rearrangement joins TRBV25-1 to TRBJ1-4, with no clear D. CDR3 size: 17 residues. In germline, CDR1 is MGHDK, CDR2 SYGVNS. Trimming took 6 bases from V and 5 from J, leaving 22 bases between them. Full variable domain (missing parts from reference TRBV25-1 and TRBJ1-4): EADIYQTPRYLVIGTGKKITLECSQTMGHDKMYWYQQDPGMELHLIHYSYGVNSTEKGDLSSESTVSRIRTEHFPLTLESARPSHTSQYLCASSEETSAGPNEKLFFGSGTQLSVL.

This chain connects TRBV20-1 to TRBJ1-1; D not resolved. Germline V lookup: CDR1 DFQATT, CDR2 SNEGSKA (reference sequence). This CDR3 contains 11 residues. The germline V and J ends were trimmed by 4 bases and 12 bases, with 15 bases remaining between them. In nucleotides, the CDR3 is TGCAGTGCTACCTTCCAGGCCTATCCTTTCTTT. Amino acids: CSATFQAYPFF.

The rearrangement uses TRBV5-8 and TRBJ2-5, with D unresolved. The CDR3 extends over 14 amino acids. Between the trimmed V and J ends, which lost 4 bases and 2 bases, there was a span of 12 bases. Germline V gives CDR1 SGHTS, CDR2 YDEGEE. The CDR3 DNA reads TGTGCCAGCAGCCAGACACGAGCTCAAGAGACCCAGTACTTC. Translating it yields CASSQTRAQETQYF.

The V and J genes are TRBV18 and TRBJ1-2; D is uncertain. With 2 bases removed from V and 7 bases from J, the gap between germline ends came to 8 bases. Germline CDR1 KGHSH, CDR2 LQKENI. CDR3 length: 12 amino acids. The CDR3 sequence is CASSPEGSGYTF. The CDR3 nucleotides are TGTGCCAGCTCACCAGAGGGATCTGGCTACACCTTC.

The chain joins TRBV30 to TRBJ1-2; D gene ambiguous. The CDR3 runs 12 residues. Germline-derived CDR1 and CDR2 are GTSNPN and SVGIG (reference sequence). V lost 2 bases to trimming and J lost 8 bases, with 12 bases between them. CDR3 DNA sequence: TGTGCCTGGAGTACGGGGTGGAAGGGCTACACCTTC. It encodes CAWSTGWKGYTF.

The chain combines TRBV11-3 with TRBJ2-2, with 9 bases lining up with TRBD1. The CDR3 has 13 amino acids. Germline CDR1 reads SGHNT; CDR2 reads YENEEA. Losses at the gene ends were 2 bases for V and 11 bases for J; bases not matched to a gene: 3. DNA of the CDR3: TGTGCCAGCAGCTTAAGGACAGGGGATGAGCTGTTTTTT. Its translation: CASSLRTGDELFF.

This chain uses TRBV6-5 with TRBJ1-2; perhaps TRBD1 as D (6 bases). Trimming removed 9 bases from V and 8 bases from J, with 13 bases in between. CDR1 is MNHEY, CDR2 SVGAGI, per germline. The length of the CDR3 is 11 residues. The CDR3 region is CASDRRSGYTF. In DNA form, the CDR3 reads TGTGCCAGTGACAGGAGATCCGGCTACACCTTC.